The sequence of this T cell receptor (beta chain) was determined in a study of blood T cell repertoires in COVID-19. On the study more broadly: PBMCs, B-cell-depleted T cells, or T cells provided the cDNA or gDNA that made up the material.

There are 20 residues in the CDR3. Per the original data handling: Amplification of reference gene primers was used by the study to estimate nucleated cell counts. Assay: immunoSEQ multiplex PCR; the TCRdb copy retains only in-frame clones and omits some. The V and J calls and clone size are taken from that table; D and trimming were inferred from the DNA. The sample consists of 200,000 to 250,000 clones, approximately 84% of them appearing once. This clone was counted once. The sequence was collected from a man aged 35-49 years with acute or convalescent COVID-19. The sequencing sample was made of peripheral blood. This rearrangement joins TRBV21-1 to TRBJ2-7; no DNA check was done on the table's D call, TRBD1. TRBV21-1 is tagged as a pseudogene. In DNA, the CDR3 is TGTGCCAGCAGCCAAACACAGGTCGGTAGGACCAAAAAGAGCTCCTACGAGCAGTACTTC. Protein product: CASSQTQVGRTKKSSYEQYF.